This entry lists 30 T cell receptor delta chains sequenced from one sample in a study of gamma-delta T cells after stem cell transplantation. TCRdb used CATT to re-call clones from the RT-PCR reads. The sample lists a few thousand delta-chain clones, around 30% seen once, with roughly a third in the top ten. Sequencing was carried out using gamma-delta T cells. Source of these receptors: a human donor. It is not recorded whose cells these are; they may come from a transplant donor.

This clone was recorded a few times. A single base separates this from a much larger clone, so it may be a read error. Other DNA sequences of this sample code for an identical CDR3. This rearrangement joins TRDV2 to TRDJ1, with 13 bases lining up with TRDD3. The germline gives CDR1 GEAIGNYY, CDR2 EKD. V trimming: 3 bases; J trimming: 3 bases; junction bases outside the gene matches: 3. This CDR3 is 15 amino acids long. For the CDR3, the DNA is TGTGCCTGTGACCCACTGGGGGATACGGCCGATAAACTCATCTTT. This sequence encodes CACDPLGDTADKLIF.

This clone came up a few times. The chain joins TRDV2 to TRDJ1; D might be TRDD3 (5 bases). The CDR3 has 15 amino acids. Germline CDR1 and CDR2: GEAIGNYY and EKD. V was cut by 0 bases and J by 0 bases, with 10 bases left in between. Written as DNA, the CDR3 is TGTGCCTGTGACACCGCTGGGCATTACACCGATAAACTCATCTTT. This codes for CACDTAGHYTDKLIF.

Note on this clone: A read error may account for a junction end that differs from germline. The CDR3 is CACLNLLGNRDNLIF. DNA of the CDR3: TGTGCCTGTCTAAATTTACTGGGGAACCGCGATAACCTCATCTTT. The chain carries TRDV2 and TRDJ1; 7 bases are shared with TRDD3. The CDR3 has 15 amino acids. Germline V gene data show CDR1 as GEAIGNYY and CDR2 as EKD.

CDR3: CACDRVRQGDSAQTDKLIF. In DNA form, the CDR3 reads TGTGCCTGTGACAGGGTTCGTCAGGGGGATTCGGCCCAAACCGATAAACTCATCTTT. The chain has TRDV2 and TRDJ1, with TRDD3 matching over 7 bases. The CDR3 extends over 19 amino acids. Germline trimming cut 2 bases from V and 2 bases from J; bases unmatched to any gene: 19. Germline V gene lookup returns CDR1 GEAIGNYY and CDR2 EKD.

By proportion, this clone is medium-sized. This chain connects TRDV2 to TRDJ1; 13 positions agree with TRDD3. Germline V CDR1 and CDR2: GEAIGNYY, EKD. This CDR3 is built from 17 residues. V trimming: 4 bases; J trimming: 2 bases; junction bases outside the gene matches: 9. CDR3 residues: CACDSVLGDTGTDKLIF. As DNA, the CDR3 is TGTGCCTGTGATTCTGTACTGGGGGATACGGGGACCGATAAACTCATCTTT.

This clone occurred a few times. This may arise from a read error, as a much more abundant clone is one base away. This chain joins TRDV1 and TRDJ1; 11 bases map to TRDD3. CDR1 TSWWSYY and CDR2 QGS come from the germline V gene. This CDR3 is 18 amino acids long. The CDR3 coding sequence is TGTGCTCTTGATTCAGGGCCCTTCCTGGGGGATACATCCGATAACCTCATCTTT. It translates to CALDSGPFLGDTSDNLIF.

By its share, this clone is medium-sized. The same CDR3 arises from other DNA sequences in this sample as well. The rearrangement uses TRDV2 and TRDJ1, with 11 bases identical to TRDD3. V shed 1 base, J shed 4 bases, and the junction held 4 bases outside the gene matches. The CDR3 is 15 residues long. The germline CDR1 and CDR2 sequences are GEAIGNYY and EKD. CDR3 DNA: TGTGCCTGTGACACGGTGGGGGATACGAACGATAAACTCATCTTT. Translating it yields CACDTVGDTNDKLIF.

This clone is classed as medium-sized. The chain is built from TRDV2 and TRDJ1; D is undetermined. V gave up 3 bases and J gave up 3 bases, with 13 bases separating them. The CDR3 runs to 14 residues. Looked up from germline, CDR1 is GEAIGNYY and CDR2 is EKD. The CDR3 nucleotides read TGTGCCTGTGACCCCCTCATCGGGGCCGATAAACTCATCTTT. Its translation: CACDPLIGADKLIF.

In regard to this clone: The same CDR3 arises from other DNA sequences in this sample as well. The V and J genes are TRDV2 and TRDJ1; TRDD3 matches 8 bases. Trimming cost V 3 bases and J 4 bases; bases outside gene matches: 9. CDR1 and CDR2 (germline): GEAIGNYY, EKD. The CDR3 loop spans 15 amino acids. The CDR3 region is CACDVLGAQFDKLIF. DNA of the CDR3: TGTGCCTGTGACGTACTGGGGGCTCAATTCGATAAACTCATCTTT.

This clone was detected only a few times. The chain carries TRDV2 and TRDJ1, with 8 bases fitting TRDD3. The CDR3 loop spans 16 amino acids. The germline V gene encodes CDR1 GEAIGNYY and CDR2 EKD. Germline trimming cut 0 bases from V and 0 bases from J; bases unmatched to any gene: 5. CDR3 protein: CACDTLLGGYTDKLIF. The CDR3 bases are TGTGCCTGTGACACCCTACTGGGGGGCTACACCGATAAACTCATCTTT.

For the CDR3, the DNA is TGTGCCTGTGACCCCCTTAGTGGGGGATACGGTTACACCGATAAACTCATCTTT. This codes for CACDPLSGGYGYTDKLIF. The chain has TRDV2 and TRDJ1, with 11 bases lining up with TRDD3. The germline V gene has CDR1 GEAIGNYY and CDR2 EKD. The CDR3 has 18 amino acids. V shed 3 bases, J shed 0 bases, and the junction held 11 bases outside the gene matches.

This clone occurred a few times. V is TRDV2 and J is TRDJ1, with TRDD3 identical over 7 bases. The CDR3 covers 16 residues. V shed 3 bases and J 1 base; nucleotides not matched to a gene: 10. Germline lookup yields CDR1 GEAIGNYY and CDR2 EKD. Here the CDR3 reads CACDEVGGIATDKLIF. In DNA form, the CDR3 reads TGTGCCTGTGACGAAGTGGGGGGGATCGCCACCGATAAACTCATCTTT.

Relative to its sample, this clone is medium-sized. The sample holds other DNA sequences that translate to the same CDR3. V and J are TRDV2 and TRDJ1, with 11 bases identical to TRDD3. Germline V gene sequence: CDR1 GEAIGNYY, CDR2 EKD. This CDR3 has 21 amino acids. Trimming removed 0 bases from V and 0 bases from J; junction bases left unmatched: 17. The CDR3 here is CACDTVRLGDTNLSHTDKLIF. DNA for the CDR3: TGTGCCTGTGACACCGTGAGGCTGGGGGATACCAACCTTTCTCACACCGATAAACTCATCTTT.

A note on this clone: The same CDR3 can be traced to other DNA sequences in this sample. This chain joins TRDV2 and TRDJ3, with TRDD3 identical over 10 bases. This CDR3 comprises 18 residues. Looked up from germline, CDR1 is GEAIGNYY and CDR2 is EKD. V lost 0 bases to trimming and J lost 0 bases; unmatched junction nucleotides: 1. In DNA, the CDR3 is TGTGCCTGTGACACCGGGGGATACGGCTCCTGGGACACCCGACAGATGTTTTTC. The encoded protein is CACDTGGYGSWDTRQMFF.

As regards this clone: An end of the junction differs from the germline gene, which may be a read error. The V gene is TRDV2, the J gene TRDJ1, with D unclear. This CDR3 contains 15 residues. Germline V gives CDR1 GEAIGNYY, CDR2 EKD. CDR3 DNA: TGTGCCTGTGACTCCCTAACGTCCGACACCGATAGACTCATCTTT. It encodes CACDSLTSDTDRLIF.

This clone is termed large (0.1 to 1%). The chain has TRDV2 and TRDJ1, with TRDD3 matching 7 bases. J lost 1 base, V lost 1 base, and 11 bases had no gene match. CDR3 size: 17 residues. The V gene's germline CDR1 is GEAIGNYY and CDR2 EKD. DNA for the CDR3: TGTGCCTGTGACACTTTGGGGGAATCAGCTGGCACCGATAAACTCATCTTT. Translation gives CACDTLGESAGTDKLIF.

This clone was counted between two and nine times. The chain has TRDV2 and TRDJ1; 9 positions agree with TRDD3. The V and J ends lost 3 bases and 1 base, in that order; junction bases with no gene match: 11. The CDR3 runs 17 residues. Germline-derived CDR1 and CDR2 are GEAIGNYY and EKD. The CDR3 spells CACDAVSTGGTTDKLIF. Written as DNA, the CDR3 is TGTGCCTGTGACGCTGTGAGTACTGGGGGAACCACCGATAAACTCATCTTT.

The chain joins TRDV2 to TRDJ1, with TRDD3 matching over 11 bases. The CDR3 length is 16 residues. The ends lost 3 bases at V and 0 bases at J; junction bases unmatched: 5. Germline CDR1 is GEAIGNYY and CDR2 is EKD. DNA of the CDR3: TGTGCCTGTGACGGGCTGGGGGATACCGACACCGATAAACTCATCTTT. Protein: CACDGLGDTDTDKLIF.

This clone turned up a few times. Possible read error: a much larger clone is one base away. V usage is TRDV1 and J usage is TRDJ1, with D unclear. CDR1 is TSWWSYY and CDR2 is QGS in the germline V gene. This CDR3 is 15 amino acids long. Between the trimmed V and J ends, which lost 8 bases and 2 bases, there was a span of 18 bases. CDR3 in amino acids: CALRASTFPTDKLIF. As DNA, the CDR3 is TGTGCTCTTAGGGCCAGTACGTTCCCTACCGATAAACTCATCTTT.

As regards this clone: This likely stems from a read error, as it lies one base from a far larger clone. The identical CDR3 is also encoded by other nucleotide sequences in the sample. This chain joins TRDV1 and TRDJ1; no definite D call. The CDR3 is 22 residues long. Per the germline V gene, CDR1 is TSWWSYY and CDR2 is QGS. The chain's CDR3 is CALGDLRLVWFDTPDYTDKLIF. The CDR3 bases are TGTGCTCTTGGGGACTTACGGCTGGTTTGGTTTGACACTCCCGACTACACCGATAAACTCATCTTC.

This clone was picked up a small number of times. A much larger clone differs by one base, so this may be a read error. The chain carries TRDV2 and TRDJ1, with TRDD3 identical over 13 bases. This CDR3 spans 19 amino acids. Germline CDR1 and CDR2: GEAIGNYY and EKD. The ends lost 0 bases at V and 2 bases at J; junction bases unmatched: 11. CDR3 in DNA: TGTGCCTGTGACACCACAGGGCCACTGGGGGATACGAGAACCGATAAACTCATCTTT. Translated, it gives CACDTTGPLGDTRTDKLIF.

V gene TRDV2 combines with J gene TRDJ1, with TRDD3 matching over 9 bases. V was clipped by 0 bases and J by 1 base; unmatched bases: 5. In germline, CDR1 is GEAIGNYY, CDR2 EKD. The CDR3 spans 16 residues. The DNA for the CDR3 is TGTGCCTGTGACACCGTAACTGGGGGACTCACCGATAAACTCATCTTT. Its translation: CACDTVTGGLTDKLIF.

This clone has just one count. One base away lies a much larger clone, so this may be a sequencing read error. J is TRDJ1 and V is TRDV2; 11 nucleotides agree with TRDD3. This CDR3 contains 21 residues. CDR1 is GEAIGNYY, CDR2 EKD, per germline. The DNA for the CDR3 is TGTGCCTGTGACACCGTGAGGCTGGGGGATACCAACCTTTCTCACACCGCTAAACTCATCTTT. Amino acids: CACDTVRLGDTNLSHTAKLIF.

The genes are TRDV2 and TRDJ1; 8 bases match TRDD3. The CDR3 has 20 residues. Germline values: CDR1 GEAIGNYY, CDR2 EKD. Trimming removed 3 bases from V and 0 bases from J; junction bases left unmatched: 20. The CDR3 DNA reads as TGTGCCTGTGACGTCGTTGGAGGTACTGGGGGTCCACGGTACACCGATAAACTCATCTTT. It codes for CACDVVGGTGGPRYTDKLIF.

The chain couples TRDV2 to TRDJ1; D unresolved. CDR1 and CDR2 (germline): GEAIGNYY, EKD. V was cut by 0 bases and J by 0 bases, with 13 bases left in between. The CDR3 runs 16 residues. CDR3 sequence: CACDTLVGLYTDKLIF. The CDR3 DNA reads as TGTGCCTGTGACACCCTAGTGGGCCTGTACACCGATAAACTCATCTTT.

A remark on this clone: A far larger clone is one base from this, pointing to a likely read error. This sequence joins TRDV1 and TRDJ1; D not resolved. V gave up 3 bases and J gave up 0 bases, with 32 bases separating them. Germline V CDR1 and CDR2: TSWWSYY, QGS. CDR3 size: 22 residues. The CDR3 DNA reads TGTGCTCTTGGGGACTTACGGCTGGCTTGGTTTGACACTCCCGACTACACCGATAAACTCATCTTT. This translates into CALGDLRLAWFDTPDYTDKLIF.

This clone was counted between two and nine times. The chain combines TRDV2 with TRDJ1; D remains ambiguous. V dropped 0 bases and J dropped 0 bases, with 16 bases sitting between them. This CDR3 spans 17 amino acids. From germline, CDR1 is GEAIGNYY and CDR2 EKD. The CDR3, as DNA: TGTGCCTGTGACACCGTGTCGAGGGAAACGTACACCGATAAACTCATCTTT. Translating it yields CACDTVSRETYTDKLIF.

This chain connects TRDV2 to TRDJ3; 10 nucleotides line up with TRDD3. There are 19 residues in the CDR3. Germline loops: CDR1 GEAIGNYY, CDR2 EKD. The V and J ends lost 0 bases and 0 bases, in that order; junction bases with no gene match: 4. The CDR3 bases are TGTGCCTGTGACACCACTGGGGGATCGGACTCCTGGGACACCCGACAGATGTTTTTC. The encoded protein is CACDTTGGSDSWDTRQMFF.

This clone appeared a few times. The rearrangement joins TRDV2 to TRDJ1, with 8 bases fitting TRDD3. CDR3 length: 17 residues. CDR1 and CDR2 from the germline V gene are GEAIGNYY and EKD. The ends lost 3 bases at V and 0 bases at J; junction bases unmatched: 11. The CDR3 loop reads CACDAVLGGVYTDKLIF. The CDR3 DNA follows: TGTGCCTGTGACGCCGTACTGGGGGGAGTCTACACCGATAAACTCATCTTT.

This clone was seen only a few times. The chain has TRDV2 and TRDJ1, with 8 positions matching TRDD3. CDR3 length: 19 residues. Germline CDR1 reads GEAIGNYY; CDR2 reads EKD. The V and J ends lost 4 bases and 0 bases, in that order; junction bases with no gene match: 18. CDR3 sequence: CACEFLGTGGRRYTDKLIF. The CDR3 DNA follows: TGTGCCTGTGAATTCCTCGGAACTGGGGGTCGACGTTACACCGATAAACTCATCTTT.